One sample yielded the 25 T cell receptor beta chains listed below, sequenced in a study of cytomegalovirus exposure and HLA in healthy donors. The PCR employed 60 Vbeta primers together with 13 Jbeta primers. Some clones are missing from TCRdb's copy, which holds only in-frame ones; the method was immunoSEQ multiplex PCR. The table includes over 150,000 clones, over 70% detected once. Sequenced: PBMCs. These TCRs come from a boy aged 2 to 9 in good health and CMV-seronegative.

Here the CDR3 reads CASTSDRAQSEAFF. The CDR3 coding sequence is TGTGCCAGTACCTCGGACAGGGCGCAATCTGAAGCTTTCTTT. J is TRBJ1-1 and V is TRBV19; 8 bases align to TRBD1. Trimming removed 7 bases from V and 6 bases from J; junction bases left unmatched: 10. CDR3 length: 14 residues. The germline gives CDR1 LNHDA, CDR2 SQIVND (reference sequence). The full variable domain, completed using reference TRBV19 and TRBJ1-1, is DGGITQSPKYLFRKEGQNVTLSCEQNLNHDAMYWYRQDPGQGLRLIYYSQIVNDFQKGDIAEGYSVSREKKESFPLTVTSAQKNPTAFYLCASTSDRAQSEAFFGQGTRLTVV.

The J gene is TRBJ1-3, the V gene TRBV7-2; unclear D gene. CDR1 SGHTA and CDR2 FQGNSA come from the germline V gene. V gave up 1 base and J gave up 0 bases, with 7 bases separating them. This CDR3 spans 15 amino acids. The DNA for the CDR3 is TGTGCCAGCAGCTTAGTTCGGGGCTCTGGAAACACCATATATTTT. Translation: CASSLVRGSGNTIYF.

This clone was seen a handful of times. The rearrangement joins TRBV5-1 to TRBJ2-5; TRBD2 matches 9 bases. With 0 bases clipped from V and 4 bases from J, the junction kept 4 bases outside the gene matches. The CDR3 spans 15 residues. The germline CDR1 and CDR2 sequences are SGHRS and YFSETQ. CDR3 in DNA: TGCGCCAGCAGCTTGGCCGGGACTAGCAGAGAGACCCAGTACTTC. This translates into CASSLAGTSRETQYF. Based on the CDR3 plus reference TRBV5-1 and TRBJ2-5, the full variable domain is KAGVTQTPRYLIKTRGQQVTLSCSPISGHRSVSWYQQTPGQGLQFLFEYFSETQRNKGNFPGRFSGRQFSNSRSEMNVSTLELGDSALYLCASSLAGTSRETQYFGPGTRLLVL.

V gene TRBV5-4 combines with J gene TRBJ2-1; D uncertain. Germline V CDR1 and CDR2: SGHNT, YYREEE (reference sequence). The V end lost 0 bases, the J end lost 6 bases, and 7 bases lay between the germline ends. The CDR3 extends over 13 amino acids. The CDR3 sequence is CASSLGRTNEQFF. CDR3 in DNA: TGTGCCAGCAGCTTGGGGAGAACCAATGAGCAGTTCTTC.

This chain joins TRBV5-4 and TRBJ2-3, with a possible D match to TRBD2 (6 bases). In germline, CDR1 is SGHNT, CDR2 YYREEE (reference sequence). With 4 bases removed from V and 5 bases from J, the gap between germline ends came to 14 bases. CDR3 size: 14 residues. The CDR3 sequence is CASSPGSGQDTQYF. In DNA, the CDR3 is TGTGCCAGCAGCCCAGGTAGCGGTCAAGATACGCAGTATTTT.

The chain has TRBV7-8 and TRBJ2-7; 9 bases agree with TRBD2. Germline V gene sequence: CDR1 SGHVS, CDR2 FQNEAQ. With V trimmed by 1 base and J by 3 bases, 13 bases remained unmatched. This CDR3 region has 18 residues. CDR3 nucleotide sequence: TGTGCCAGCAGCTTAGTAGATAGCGGGAGATTGGTTGGCTACGAGCAGTACTTC. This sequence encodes CASSLVDSGRLVGYEQYF.

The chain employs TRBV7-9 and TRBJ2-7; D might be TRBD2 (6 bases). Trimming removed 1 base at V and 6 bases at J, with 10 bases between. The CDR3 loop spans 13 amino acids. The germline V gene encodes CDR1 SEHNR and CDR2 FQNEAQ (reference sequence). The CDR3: CASSLGEGGEQYV. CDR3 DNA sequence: TGTGCCAGCAGCTTAGGTGAGGGAGGCGAGCAGTACGTC.

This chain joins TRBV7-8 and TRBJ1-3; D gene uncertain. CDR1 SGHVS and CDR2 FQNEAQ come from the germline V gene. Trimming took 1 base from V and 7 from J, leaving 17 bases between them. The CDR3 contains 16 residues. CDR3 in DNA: TGTGCCAGCAGCTTAGGGCGGGATACCCCTCATAACACCATATATTTT. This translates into CASSLGRDTPHNTIYF.

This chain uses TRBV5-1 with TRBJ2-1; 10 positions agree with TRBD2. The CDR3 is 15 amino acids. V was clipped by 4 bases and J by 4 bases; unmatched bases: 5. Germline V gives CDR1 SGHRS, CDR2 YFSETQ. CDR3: CASSPRTSGYNEQFF. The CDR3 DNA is TGCGCCAGCAGCCCGCGGACTAGCGGTTACAATGAGCAGTTCTTC.

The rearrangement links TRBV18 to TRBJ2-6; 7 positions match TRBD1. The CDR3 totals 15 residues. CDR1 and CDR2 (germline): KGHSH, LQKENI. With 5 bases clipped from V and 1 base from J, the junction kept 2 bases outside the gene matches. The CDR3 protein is CASSGGQSGANVLTF. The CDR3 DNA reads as TGTGCCAGCTCAGGGGGACAGTCTGGGGCCAACGTCCTGACTTTC.

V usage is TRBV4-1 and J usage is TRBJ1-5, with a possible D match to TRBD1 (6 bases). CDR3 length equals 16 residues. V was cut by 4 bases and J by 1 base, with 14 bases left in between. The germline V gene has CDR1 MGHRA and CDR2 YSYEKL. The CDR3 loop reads CASSRSTGISNQPQHF. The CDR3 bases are TGCGCCAGCAGCCGCTCGACAGGTATCAGCAATCAGCCCCAGCATTTT.

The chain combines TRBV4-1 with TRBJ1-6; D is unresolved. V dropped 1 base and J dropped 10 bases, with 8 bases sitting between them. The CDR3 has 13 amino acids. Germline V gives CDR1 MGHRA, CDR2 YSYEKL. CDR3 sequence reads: CASSQVAESPLHF. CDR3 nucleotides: TGCGCCAGCAGCCAAGTCGCGGAGTCACCCCTCCACTTT.

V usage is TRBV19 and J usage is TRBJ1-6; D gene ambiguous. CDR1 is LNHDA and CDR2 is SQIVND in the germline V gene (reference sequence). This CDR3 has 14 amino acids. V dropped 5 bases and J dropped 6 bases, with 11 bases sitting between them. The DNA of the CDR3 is TGTGCCAGTAGTCCGCGGGAGATTAATTCACCCCTCCACTTT. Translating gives CASSPREINSPLHF.

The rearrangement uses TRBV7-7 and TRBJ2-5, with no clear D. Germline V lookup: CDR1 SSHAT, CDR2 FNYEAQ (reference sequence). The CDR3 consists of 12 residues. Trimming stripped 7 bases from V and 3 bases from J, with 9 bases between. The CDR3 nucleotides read TGTGCCAGCAACCGAGTAAAAGAGACCCAGTACTTC. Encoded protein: CASNRVKETQYF. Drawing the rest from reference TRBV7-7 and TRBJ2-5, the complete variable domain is GAGVSQSPRYKVTKRGQDVTLRCDPISSHATLYWYQQALGQGPEFLTYFNYEAQPDKSGLPSDRFSAERPEGSISTLTIQRTEQRDSAMYRCASNRVKETQYFGPGTRLLVL.

The CDR3 sequence is CASSSRGRFQETQYF. CDR3 nucleotides: TGTGCCAGCAGCTCCAGAGGGCGTTTCCAAGAGACCCAGTACTTC. The V gene is TRBV7-9, the J gene TRBJ2-5; D might be TRBD2 (5 bases). The CDR3 extends over 15 amino acids. Looked up from germline, CDR1 is SEHNR and CDR2 is FQNEAQ (reference sequence). Trimming removed 4 bases from V and 1 base from J, with 13 bases in between. Drawing the rest from reference TRBV7-9 and TRBJ2-5, the complete variable domain is DTGVSQNPRHKITKRGQNVTFRCDPISEHNRLYWYRQTLGQGPEFLTYFQNEAQLEKSRLLSDRFSAERPKGSFSTLEIQRTEQGDSAMYLCASSSRGRFQETQYFGPGTRLLVL.

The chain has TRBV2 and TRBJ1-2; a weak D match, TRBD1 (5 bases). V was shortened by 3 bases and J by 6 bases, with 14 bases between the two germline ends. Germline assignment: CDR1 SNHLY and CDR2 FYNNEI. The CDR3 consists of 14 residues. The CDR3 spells CASSERDGYHGYTF. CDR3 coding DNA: TGTGCCAGCAGTGAGCGGGACGGCTACCATGGCTACACCTTC.

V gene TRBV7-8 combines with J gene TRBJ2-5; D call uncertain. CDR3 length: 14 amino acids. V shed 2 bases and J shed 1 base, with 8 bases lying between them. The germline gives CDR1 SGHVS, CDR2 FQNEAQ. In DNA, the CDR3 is TGTGCCAGCAGCTTATTTGGCGGCCAAGAGACCCAGTACTTC. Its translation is CASSLFGGQETQYF.

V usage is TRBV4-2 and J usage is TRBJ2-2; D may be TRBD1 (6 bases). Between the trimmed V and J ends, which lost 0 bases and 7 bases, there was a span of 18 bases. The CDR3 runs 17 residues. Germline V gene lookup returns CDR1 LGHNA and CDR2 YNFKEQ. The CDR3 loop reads CASSQDLTGRWGGELFF. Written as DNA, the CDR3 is TGTGCCAGCAGCCAAGATTTAACAGGGCGATGGGGCGGGGAGCTGTTTTTT.

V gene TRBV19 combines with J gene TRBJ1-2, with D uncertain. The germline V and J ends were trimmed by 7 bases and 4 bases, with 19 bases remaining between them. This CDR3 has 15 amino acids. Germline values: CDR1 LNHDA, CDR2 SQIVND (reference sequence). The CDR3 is CASTGRAQGIYGYTF. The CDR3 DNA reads TGTGCCAGTACCGGGAGGGCACAAGGAATCTATGGCTACACCTTC.

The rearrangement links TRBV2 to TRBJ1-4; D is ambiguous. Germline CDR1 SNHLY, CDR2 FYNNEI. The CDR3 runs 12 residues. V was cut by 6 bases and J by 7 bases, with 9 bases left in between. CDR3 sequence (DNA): TGTGCCAGCAGAAGTGGTAGTGAAAAACTGTTTTTT. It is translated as CASRSGSEKLFF. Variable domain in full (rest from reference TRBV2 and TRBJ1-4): EPEVTQTPSHQVTQMGQEVILRCVPISNHLYFYWYRQILGQKVEFLVSFYNNEISEKSEIFDDQFSVERPDGSNFTLKIRSTKLEDSAMYFCASRSGSEKLFFGSGTQLSVL.

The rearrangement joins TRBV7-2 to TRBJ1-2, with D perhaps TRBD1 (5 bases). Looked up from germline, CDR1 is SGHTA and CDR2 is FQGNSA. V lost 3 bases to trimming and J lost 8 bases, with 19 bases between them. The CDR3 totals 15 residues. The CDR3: CASSFLGGGSRGYTF. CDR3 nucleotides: TGTGCCAGCAGCTTCCTCGGGGGGGGTAGTCGCGGCTACACCTTC.

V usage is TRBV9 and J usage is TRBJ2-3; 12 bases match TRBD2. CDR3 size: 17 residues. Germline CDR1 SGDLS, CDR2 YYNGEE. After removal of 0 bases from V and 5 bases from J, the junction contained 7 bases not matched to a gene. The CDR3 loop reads CASSVGLAGGPQDTQYF. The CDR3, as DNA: TGTGCCAGCAGCGTAGGCCTAGCGGGGGGGCCTCAAGATACGCAGTATTTT. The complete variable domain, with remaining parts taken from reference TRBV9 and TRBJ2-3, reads DSGVTQTPKHLITATGQRVTLRCSPRSGDLSVYWYQQSLDQGLQFLIQYYNGEERAKGNILERFSAQQFPDLHSELNLSSLELGDSALYFCASSVGLAGGPQDTQYFGPGTRLTVL.

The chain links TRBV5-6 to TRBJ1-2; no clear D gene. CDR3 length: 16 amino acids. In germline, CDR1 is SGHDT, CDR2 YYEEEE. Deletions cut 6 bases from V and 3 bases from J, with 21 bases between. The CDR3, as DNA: TGTGCCAGCATCTCAACCGGGGTGACCGTAGACTATGGCTACACCTTC. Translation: CASISTGVTVDYGYTF.

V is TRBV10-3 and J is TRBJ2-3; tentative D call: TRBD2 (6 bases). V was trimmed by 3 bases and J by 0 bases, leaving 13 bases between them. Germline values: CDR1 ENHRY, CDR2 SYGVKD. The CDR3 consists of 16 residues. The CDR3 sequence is CAISEGRGASTDTQYF. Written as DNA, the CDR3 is TGTGCCATCAGTGAAGGGCGGGGAGCTAGCACAGATACGCAGTATTTT.

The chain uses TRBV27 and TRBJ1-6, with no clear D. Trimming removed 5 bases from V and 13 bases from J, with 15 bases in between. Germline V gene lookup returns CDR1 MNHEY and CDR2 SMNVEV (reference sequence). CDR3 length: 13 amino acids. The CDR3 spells CASSPSSRAPLHF. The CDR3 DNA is TGTGCCAGCAGTCCATCCTCCCGCGCGCCCCTCCACTTT.